These 21 T cell receptor beta chains share one sample of origin, sequenced in a study of cytomegalovirus exposure and HLA in healthy donors. The PCR employed 60 Vbeta primers together with 13 Jbeta primers. Assay: immunoSEQ multiplex PCR; the TCRdb copy retains only in-frame clones and omits some. The sample contains about 140,000 clones, roughly 80% of which appear only once. Sequenced input: PBMCs. The receptors shown here come from a female donor in good health and CMV-seronegative.

This clone has just one count. This chain joins TRBV6-5 and TRBJ1-2, with 8 nucleotides matching TRBD1. J was trimmed by 12 bases and V by 6 bases; bases with no gene match: 9. Germline V lookup: CDR1 MNHEY, CDR2 SVGAGI. The CDR3 is made up of 12 amino acids. As DNA, the CDR3 is TGTGCCAGCAGAGCCGACAGGGGAGACGACACCTTC. This translates into CASRADRGDDTF.

For the CDR3, the DNA is TGTGCCAGCAGCTTAACCCTGACTAGCGGGAGCTCCTACGAGCAGTACTTC. It translates to CASSLTLTSGSSYEQYF. The chain combines TRBV7-3 with TRBJ2-7; 12 positions agree with TRBD2. Trimming cost V 0 bases and J 0 bases; bases outside gene matches: 3. CDR1 is SGHTA and CDR2 is FQGTGA in the germline V gene. The CDR3 runs to 17 residues.

The chain uses TRBV10-3 and TRBJ1-1, with 7 positions matching TRBD1. The J segment lost 0 bases and the V segment lost 4 bases, leaving 5 bases of the junction unmatched. Germline V gives CDR1 ENHRY, CDR2 SYGVKD. The CDR3 runs to 15 residues. In DNA, the CDR3 is TGTGCCATCAGTGGGGTACAGGGGCTGAACACTGAAGCTTTCTTT. Protein product: CAISGVQGLNTEAFF.

V is TRBV29-1 and J is TRBJ1-2, with a tentative D call TRBD1 (6 bases). Germline-derived CDR1 and CDR2 are SQVTM and ANQGSEA. Trimming stripped 6 bases from V and 0 bases from J, with 14 bases between. CDR3 length equals 14 residues. The CDR3: CSVLGDKTNYGYTF. In nucleotides, the CDR3 is TGCAGCGTCCTAGGGGACAAAACTAACTATGGCTACACCTTC.

This clone was observed a handful of times. The rearrangement links TRBV11-1 to TRBJ1-2; D is ambiguous. The ends were cut back, 5 bases at V and 1 base at J, with 8 bases in the middle. Germline-derived CDR1 and CDR2 are SGHAT and FQDESV (reference sequence). This CDR3 has 13 residues. The CDR3 nucleotides read TGTGCCAGCAGCGAACAGCATAACTATGGCTACACCTTC. Translation: CASSEQHNYGYTF.

The chain has TRBV30 and TRBJ2-7, with D possibly TRBD2 on 5 matching bases. The CDR3 totals 20 residues. V shed 0 bases and J shed 1 base, with 28 bases lying between them. Germline loops: CDR1 GTSNPN, CDR2 SVGIG (reference sequence). The CDR3 is CAWSVRIVPGSGKPSYEQYF. The DNA for the CDR3 is TGTGCCTGGAGTGTACGGATAGTCCCCGGTTCGGGGAAACCGTCCTACGAGCAGTACTTC.

The chain links TRBV7-9 to TRBJ2-3; the match to TRBD2 covers 10 bases. V lost 6 bases to trimming and J lost 2 bases; unmatched junction nucleotides: 14. CDR3 size: 18 residues. Per the germline V gene, CDR1 is SEHNR and CDR2 is FQNEAQ (reference sequence). This CDR3 is CASRGGFLAGVITDTQYF. CDR3 DNA: TGTGCCAGCAGGGGAGGTTTTCTAGCGGGAGTTATCACAGATACGCAGTATTTT.

The V gene is TRBV5-4, the J gene TRBJ1-2, with a tentative D call TRBD1 (5 bases). The CDR3 loop spans 13 amino acids. Germline loops: CDR1 SGHNT, CDR2 YYREEE (reference sequence). The ends were cut back, 4 bases at V and 9 bases at J, with 16 bases in the middle. CDR3 loop: CASSPGGSGSYTF. The CDR3 DNA reads TGTGCCAGCAGCCCCGGGGGGAGCGGGAGCTACACCTTC.

As concerns this clone: Sequence at one end of the junction differs from germline and may be a read error. CDR3: CASSLLPGLAGVKDQYF. For the CDR3, the DNA is TGTGCTAGCAGCTTACTGCCGGGACTAGCGGGGGTAAAGGACCAGTACTTC. The chain joins TRBV7-7 to TRBJ2-5; TRBD2 matches 14 bases. Germline CDR1 and CDR2: SSHAT and FNYEAQ (reference sequence). The CDR3 is made up of 17 amino acids.

CDR3 region: CASSRLGRGAGGFYEQYF. The CDR3 nucleotides are TGTGCCAGCAGCCGACTAGGACGGGGCGCGGGGGGATTCTACGAGCAGTACTTC. V usage is TRBV7-2 and J usage is TRBJ2-7; 8 nucleotides align to TRBD2. This CDR3 comprises 18 residues. The J segment lost 3 bases and the V segment lost 5 bases, leaving 18 bases of the junction unmatched. Germline-derived CDR1 and CDR2 are SGHTA and FQGNSA. Variable domain in full (rest from reference TRBV7-2 and TRBJ2-7): GAGVSQSPSNKVTEKGKDVELRCDPISGHTALYWYRQSLGQGLEFLIYFQGNSAPDKSGLPSDRFSAERTGGSVSTLTIQRTQQEDSAVYLCASSRLGRGAGGFYEQYFGPGTRLTVT.

The chain links TRBV19 to TRBJ2-2, with D unresolved. CDR1 is LNHDA and CDR2 is SQIVND in the germline V gene (reference sequence). The CDR3 has 12 residues. V dropped 5 bases and J dropped 7 bases, with 8 bases sitting between them. The CDR3, as DNA: TGTGCCAGTAGTTCCCGAGGCGGGGAGCTGTTTTTT. Protein product: CASSSRGGELFF. Looking up the rest from reference TRBV19 and TRBJ2-2 gives the full variable domain: DGGITQSPKYLFRKEGQNVTLSCEQNLNHDAMYWYRQDPGQGLRLIYYSQIVNDFQKGDIAEGYSVSREKKESFPLTVTSAQKNPTAFYLCASSSRGGELFFGEGSRLTVL.

The CDR3 DNA sequence: TGTGCCAGTAGAGCCGGGACAGGGGGCGCTGCGAGCGGCAATCAGCCCCAGCATTTT. Amino acids: CASRAGTGGAASGNQPQHF. This chain links TRBV19 with TRBJ1-5; 12 positions agree with TRBD1. This CDR3 is built from 19 residues. Germline CDR1 is LNHDA and CDR2 is SQIVND (reference sequence). V lost 6 bases to trimming and J lost 2 bases; unmatched junction nucleotides: 14.

The genes are TRBV6-1 and TRBJ1-5; D remains ambiguous. V was shortened by 0 bases and J by 7 bases, with 10 bases between the two germline ends. In germline, CDR1 is MNHNS, CDR2 SASEGT. This CDR3 has 14 residues. The CDR3 here is CASSEAWGGQPQHF. The CDR3 nucleotides are TGTGCCAGCAGTGAAGCTTGGGGAGGCCAGCCCCAGCATTTT.

This chain links TRBV7-2 with TRBJ1-5; the D is unclear. V lost 1 base and J 9 bases, leaving 10 bases between the germline ends. Germline V gives CDR1 SGHTA, CDR2 FQGNSA. The CDR3 totals 13 residues. CDR3 coding DNA: TGTGCCAGCAGCTTAGGCCACAGTCGGCCCCAGCATTTT. Its protein product is CASSLGHSRPQHF.

This chain joins TRBV6-6 and TRBJ1-1; no clear D. Germline lookup yields CDR1 MNHNY and CDR2 SVGAGI (reference sequence). This CDR3 is built from 12 residues. V lost 5 bases and J lost 5, with 9 bases in between. In DNA form, the CDR3 reads TGTGCCAGCAGTAACCAGCGGACTGAAGCTTTCTTT. Its protein is CASSNQRTEAFF.

The chain employs TRBV4-2 and TRBJ1-3; D is ambiguous. V shed 0 bases and J shed 3 bases, with 9 bases lying between them. The CDR3 runs to 15 residues. Germline V lookup: CDR1 LGHNA, CDR2 YNFKEQ. The CDR3 DNA is TGTGCCAGCAGCCAAGAATTCGGGGTTGGAAACACCATATATTTT. Translation: CASSQEFGVGNTIYF.

This clone has a single count. The J gene is TRBJ2-1, the V gene TRBV28, with D tentatively TRBD2 (5 bases). CDR1 is MDHEN, CDR2 SYDVKM, per germline. This CDR3 region has 15 residues. Trimming stripped 7 bases from V and 2 bases from J, with 15 bases between. The CDR3 here is CASNTGDAAYNEQFF. The CDR3 bases are TGTGCCAGCAACACCGGGGATGCTGCCTACAATGAGCAGTTCTTC.

This clone showed up just once. The V call is TRBV5-1, the J call TRBJ2-3; 9 nucleotides match TRBD2. Trimming removed 2 bases from V and 0 bases from J; junction bases left unmatched: 16. Germline-derived CDR1 and CDR2 are SGHRS and YFSETQ. CDR3 length equals 20 residues. The CDR3 loop is CASSFQGLALSRSSTDTQYF. CDR3 DNA: TGCGCCAGCAGCTTTCAGGGACTAGCCCTCTCCCGTTCTAGCACAGATACGCAGTATTTT. Supplemented by reference TRBV5-1 and TRBJ2-3, the full variable domain reads KAGVTQTPRYLIKTRGQQVTLSCSPISGHRSVSWYQQTPGQGLQFLFEYFSETQRNKGNFPGRFSGRQFSNSRSEMNVSTLELGDSALYLCASSFQGLALSRSSTDTQYFGPGTRLTVL.

The gene calls are TRBV15 and TRBJ1-5; D perhaps matches TRBD1 (6 bases). Germline-derived CDR1 and CDR2 are LNHNV and YYDKDF (reference sequence). Trimming left V 1 base short and J 6 bases short, with 19 bases between. This CDR3 has 17 amino acids. DNA for the CDR3: TGTGCCACCAGCAGAGTGGCGGGGGCGTCCCCGTTTCAGCCCCAGCATTTT. Translating gives CATSRVAGASPFQPQHF.

The CDR3 loop is CASSLDPGQGGSYEQYF. For the CDR3, the DNA is TGCGCCAGCAGCTTGGACCCGGGACAGGGAGGATCCTACGAGCAGTACTTC. V is TRBV5-1 and J is TRBJ2-7; 9 bases match TRBD1. The CDR3 sequence is 17 residues long. From germline, CDR1 is SGHRS and CDR2 YFSETQ. With 0 bases clipped from V and 1 base from J, the junction kept 8 bases outside the gene matches.

This chain uses TRBV30 with TRBJ2-7; tentative D call: TRBD1 (5 bases). Trimming stripped 2 bases from V and 9 bases from J, with 11 bases between. Germline V gene data show CDR1 as GTSNPN and CDR2 as SVGIG (reference sequence). This CDR3 is 11 amino acids long. Here the CDR3 DNA reads TGTGCCTGGAGTTCTGACAGAGTGCAGTACTTC. The encoded protein is CAWSSDRVQYF.